This T cell receptor (beta chain) is from a study of tumor-infiltrating lymphocytes in primary liver carcinoma. About the study: Each of the growths was stage T1-T3 N0M0, extending roughly 4.2 to 11 cm across. Each sample had roughly 3.5 to 8 million productive TCRbeta reads regardless of tissue type. Findings and caveats of the study: Compared with blood, tumor repertoires held significantly more in their top 250 clones.

In addition to blood RNA drawn from unsorted whole blood, germline DNA was extracted. As concerns this clonotype: Antigen unknown. Being one base from a much bigger clone, this may be a read error.

The input was 500 ng total RNA; TCR beta cDNA was made from it with a constant-region primer. Three rounds of nested multiplex PCR with slightly modified ARM-PCR produced TCR beta libraries. MiXCR, run by TCRdb on the multiplex PCR reads, gives a single entry per CDR3 protein. The table lists fewer than 350,000 distinct CDR3 sequences, around three fifths of them singletons, with under 8.5% in the top ten. The sequence was collected from a man aged 40-49 years with primary liver carcinoma and hepatitis B virus infection. Sample: peripheral blood.

CDR3 nucleotide sequence: TGTACCAGCAGTTTATTATCGGGACTAGCGGGAGCGGGGGAGCTGTTTTTT. Amino acids: CTSSLLSGLAGAGELFF. The chain is built from TRBV6-5 and TRBJ2-2; 14 bases map to TRBD2. From germline, CDR1 is MNHEY and CDR2 SVGAGI. The CDR3 totals 17 residues.